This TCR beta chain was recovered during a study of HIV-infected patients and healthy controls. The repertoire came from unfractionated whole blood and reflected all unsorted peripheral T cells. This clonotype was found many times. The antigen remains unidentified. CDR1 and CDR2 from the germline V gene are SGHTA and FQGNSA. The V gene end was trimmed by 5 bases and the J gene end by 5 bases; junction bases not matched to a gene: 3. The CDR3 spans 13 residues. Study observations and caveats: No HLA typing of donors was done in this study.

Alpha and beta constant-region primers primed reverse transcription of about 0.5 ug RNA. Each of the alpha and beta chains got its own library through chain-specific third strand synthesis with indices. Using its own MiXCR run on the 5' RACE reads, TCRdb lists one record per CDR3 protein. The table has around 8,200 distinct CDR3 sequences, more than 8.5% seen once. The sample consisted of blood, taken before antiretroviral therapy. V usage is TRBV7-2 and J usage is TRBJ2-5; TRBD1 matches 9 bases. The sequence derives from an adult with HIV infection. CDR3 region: CASSPDRGETQYF. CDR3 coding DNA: TGTGCCAGCAGCCCTGACAGGGGGGAGACCCAGTACTTC.